Presented here are 23 T cell receptor beta chains from one specimen sequenced in a study of cytomegalovirus exposure and HLA in healthy donors. Libraries were prepared by immunoSEQ multiplex PCR; TCRdb keeps only in-frame clonotypes and omits some of them. The sample shows 200,000 to 250,000 clones, just over 90% of them seen only once. Sequences were obtained from PBMCs. These receptors came from a woman in her late teens or twenties in good health and CMV-seronegative.

The rearrangement joins TRBV4-2 to TRBJ2-1; 12 bases are shared with TRBD2. Germline CDR1 and CDR2: LGHNA and YNFKEQ. The CDR3 spans 16 residues. V lost 2 bases to trimming and J lost 5 bases; unmatched junction nucleotides: 4. CDR3 coding DNA: TGTGCCAGCAGCCAACACCGGACTAGCGGGAACAATGAGCAGTTCTTC. Protein: CASSQHRTSGNNEQFF.

V is TRBV29-1 and J is TRBJ1-1; tentative D call: TRBD1 (5 bases). The V gene lost 7 bases and the J gene lost 1 base, with 25 bases spanning the gap. This CDR3 has 17 amino acids. Germline CDR1 SQVTM, CDR2 ANQGSEA. The CDR3 nucleotides are TGCAGCGCTGTTGCGGTGATGACAGTTTCGGCGAACACTGAAGCTTTCTTT. It is translated as CSAVAVMTVSANTEAFF.

This clone was detected once. The chain links TRBV7-8 to TRBJ2-7; possibly TRBD2 for D (6 bases). The CDR3 covers 15 residues. Germline lookup yields CDR1 SGHVS and CDR2 FQNEAQ. Trimming shortened V by 3 bases and J by 7 bases, and 19 bases separated the two germline ends. CDR3 bases: TGTGCCAGCAGCTTCGACGCGGGATCAAACGAAGAGCAGTACTTC. This encodes CASSFDAGSNEEQYF.

This chain connects TRBV2 to TRBJ2-2; TRBD1 might be the D (5 bases). The V gene lost 3 bases and the J gene lost 5 bases, with 13 bases spanning the gap. The CDR3 totals 15 residues. The V gene's germline CDR1 is SNHLY and CDR2 FYNNEI. CDR3 nucleotide sequence: TGTGCCAGCAGTGAGGAAGGGGTGGGAACCGGGGAGCTGTTTTTT. Protein product: CASSEEGVGTGELFF.

The V gene is TRBV30, the J gene TRBJ2-2, with TRBD1 matching 9 bases. Germline V gene data show CDR1 as GTSNPN and CDR2 as SVGIG (reference sequence). This CDR3 contains 13 residues. With 7 bases clipped from V and 7 bases from J, the junction kept 7 bases outside the gene matches. CDR3 protein: CASGQGLGGELFF. The CDR3, as DNA: TGTGCCTCGGGACAGGGCTTGGGCGGGGAGCTGTTTTTT.

The gene calls are TRBV2 and TRBJ1-2, with D maybe TRBD1 (5 bases). Germline assignment: CDR1 SNHLY and CDR2 FYNNEI. The CDR3 extends over 14 amino acids. With 6 bases removed from V and 4 bases from J, the gap between germline ends came to 15 bases. The CDR3 sequence is CASRTTRGIYGYTF. The CDR3 nucleotides are TGTGCCAGCAGGACGACCCGGGGGATCTATGGCTACACCTTC.

The chain carries TRBV5-1 and TRBJ2-2, with 8 nucleotides matching TRBD1. This CDR3 comprises 14 residues. V dropped 5 bases and J dropped 3; count of bases not matched to a gene: 3. Germline V gives CDR1 SGHRS, CDR2 YFSETQ. The CDR3 spells CASRLQGDTGELFF. Here the CDR3 DNA reads TGCGCCAGCAGATTACAGGGGGACACCGGGGAGCTGTTTTTT.

The CDR3 coding sequence is TGTGCCAGCAGTTTACGGCAGGCATCGGGGTCTTCTGGGGCCAACGTCCTGACTTTC. Residues: CASSLRQASGSSGANVLTF. The chain recombines TRBV27 with TRBJ2-6; the D gene is possibly TRBD2 (5 bases). The CDR3 loop spans 19 amino acids. CDR1 is MNHEY and CDR2 is SMNVEV in the germline V gene (reference sequence). V lost 2 bases and J lost 1, with 18 bases in between.

The rearrangement uses TRBV18 and TRBJ1-2; TRBD1 matches 8 bases. The ends lost 0 bases at V and 4 bases at J; junction bases unmatched: 4. The CDR3 consists of 15 residues. Germline assignment: CDR1 KGHSH and CDR2 LQKENI. The CDR3 sequence: CASSPPAGGVYGYTF. The CDR3 DNA follows: TGTGCCAGCTCACCACCGGCAGGGGGCGTCTATGGCTACACCTTC.

This clone has only one observation. This rearrangement joins TRBV6-1 to TRBJ1-3; TRBD1 matches at 7 bases. This CDR3 region has 16 residues. Germline trimming cut 4 bases from V and 0 bases from J; bases unmatched to any gene: 6. Germline assignment: CDR1 MNHNS and CDR2 SASEGT. This chain's CDR3 is CASSGDRVVSGNTIYF. In nucleotides, the CDR3 is TGTGCCAGCAGTGGAGACAGGGTGGTCTCTGGAAACACCATATATTTT.

In nucleotides, the CDR3 is TGTGCCAGCAGTTTACAGGGGATATACGAGCAGTACTTC. Translation: CASSLQGIYEQYF. J is TRBJ2-7 and V is TRBV28, with a tentative D call TRBD1 (6 bases). This CDR3 spans 13 amino acids. V lost 2 bases and J lost 4, with 9 bases in between. CDR1 is MDHEN and CDR2 is SYDVKM in the germline V gene. Looking up the rest from reference TRBV28 and TRBJ2-7 gives the full variable domain: DVKVTQSSRYLVKRTGEKVFLECVQDMDHENMFWYRQDPGLGLRLIYFSYDVKMKEKGDIPEGYSVSREKKERFSLILESASTNQTSMYLCASSLQGIYEQYFGPGTRLTVT.

The chain combines TRBV27 with TRBJ1-1, with D possibly being TRBD1 (5 bases). Per germline, CDR1 MNHEY and CDR2 SMNVEV (reference sequence). This CDR3 has 14 residues. The V end was cut by 2 bases, the J end by 1 base, with 8 bases between. The CDR3, as DNA: TGTGCCAGCAGTTTAGGGGGAGGGAACACTGAAGCTTTCTTT. Protein sequence: CASSLGGGNTEAFF.

The gene calls are TRBV27 and TRBJ2-2, with TRBD2 matching over 11 bases. The CDR3 spans 16 residues. The V and J ends lost 1 base and 7 bases, in that order; junction bases with no gene match: 5. The germline gives CDR1 MNHEY, CDR2 SMNVEV (reference sequence). CDR3 region: CASSLLRLAGIGELFF. CDR3 nucleotide sequence: TGTGCCAGCAGTTTATTAAGACTAGCGGGAATCGGGGAGCTGTTTTTT.

The rearrangement links TRBV27 to TRBJ2-1; D is possibly TRBD2 (6 bases). V lost 4 bases to trimming and J lost 8 bases, with 12 bases between them. The CDR3 runs to 13 residues. CDR1 and CDR2 from the germline V gene are MNHEY and SMNVEV (reference sequence). CDR3 nucleotides: TGTGCCAGCAGTTACCGGGAGTTCGATGAGCAGTTCTTC. Protein: CASSYREFDEQFF.

This sequence joins TRBV4-2 and TRBJ1-5; D possibly corresponds to TRBD1 (5 bases). Trimming stripped 0 bases from V and 1 base from J, with 7 bases between. The CDR3 is 15 residues long. Germline assignment: CDR1 LGHNA and CDR2 YNFKEQ. The CDR3 loop reads CASSQDQGSNQPQHF. In nucleotides, the CDR3 is TGTGCCAGCAGCCAAGATCAGGGCAGCAATCAGCCCCAGCATTTT.

The CDR3 here is CASSDIGNTIYF. DNA of the CDR3: TGCGCCAGCAGTGATATTGGAAACACCATATATTTT. The J gene is TRBJ1-3, the V gene TRBV10-1; D gene unclear. This CDR3 region has 12 residues. From germline, CDR1 is WNHNN and CDR2 SYGVQD (reference sequence). Trimming took 3 bases from V and 3 from J, leaving 3 bases between them.

This clone was observed a few times. The chain is built from TRBV5-1 and TRBJ2-2; 11 bases align to TRBD1. The CDR3 runs to 16 residues. V shed 4 bases, J shed 3 bases, and the junction held 5 bases outside the gene matches. CDR1 and CDR2 from the germline V gene are SGHRS and YFSETQ. CDR3 sequence (DNA): TGCGCCAGCAGCAAAAGGGACAGGGGGGACACCGGGGAGCTGTTTTTT. This gives the protein CASSKRDRGDTGELFF.

The rearrangement uses TRBV6-6 and TRBJ2-2; the D is unclear. This CDR3 contains 14 residues. Trimming stripped 2 bases from V and 0 bases from J, with 4 bases between. Per the germline V gene, CDR1 is MNHNY and CDR2 is SVGAGI (reference sequence). CDR3 DNA: TGTGCCAGCAGTTACCACACGAACACCGGGGAGCTGTTTTTT. Translated: CASSYHTNTGELFF.

With respect to this clone: An end of the junction differs from the germline gene, which may be a read error. This rearrangement joins TRBV7-8 to TRBJ2-7; 9 bases match TRBD1. The length of the CDR3 is 16 residues. Germline V gene sequence: CDR1 SGHVS, CDR2 FQNEAQ. CDR3 DNA: TGTGCCAGCATCAACAAACGGGGACAGGGAAGATACGGGCAGTACTTC. Translated, it gives CASINKRGQGRYGQYF.

This rearrangement joins TRBV7-8 to TRBJ1-3, with unresolved D. Germline V gene lookup returns CDR1 SGHVS and CDR2 FQNEAQ. V gave up 5 bases and J gave up 3 bases, with 14 bases separating them. This CDR3 is 15 amino acids long. The CDR3: CASSRVRAVGNTIYF. DNA for the CDR3: TGTGCCAGCAGCCGAGTGAGAGCGGTTGGAAACACCATATATTTT.

The genes are TRBV9 and TRBJ1-2; 11 bases agree with TRBD1. There are 18 residues in the CDR3. Germline CDR1 and CDR2: SGDLS and YYNGEE. After removal of 2 bases from V and 4 bases from J, the junction contained 13 bases not matched to a gene. The CDR3 bases are TGTGCCAGCAGCGTTCCCCCTCGGACAGGGGGCCTCGGCTATGGCTACACCTTC. Encoded protein: CASSVPPRTGGLGYGYTF.

The V call is TRBV18, the J call TRBJ1-2; D unresolved. V lost 3 bases to trimming and J lost 0 bases, with 23 bases between them. There are 19 residues in the CDR3. The germline gives CDR1 KGHSH, CDR2 LQKENI. CDR3: CASSPLGRGVYPANYGYTF. The CDR3, as DNA: TGTGCCAGCTCACCTCTCGGCCGGGGTGTGTACCCAGCTAACTATGGCTACACCTTC.

This chain links TRBV6-1 with TRBJ1-3; possible D gene TRBD1, 6 bases. CDR3 length: 15 residues. Trimming took 6 bases from V and 3 from J, leaving 15 bases between them. Germline lookup yields CDR1 MNHNS and CDR2 SASEGT. CDR3 protein: CASRVRGRDGNTIYF. CDR3 bases: TGTGCCAGCAGAGTCAGGGGAAGGGATGGAAACACCATATATTTT.